This entry concerns a single TCR beta chain. Antigen unknown. This sample stems from a study of blood T cells in healthy people across ages. Study results and limitations: With unsorted PBMCs, a conclusive comparison of naive versus antigen-experienced cells was not possible.

Through a sample-barcoded 5' primer and a J-beta primer mix, a second PCR was run for roughly 7 to 11 cycles. One entry per CDR3 protein results from TCRdb running MiXCR on the 5' RACE reads. Among 730,000 or so distinct CDR3 sequences, 43% were seen once, and the ten largest hold 20% to 25%. The receptor's source is a woman aged 60-75 years in good health. The sequenced material came from blood.

As DNA, the CDR3 is TGCGCCAGCAGCCAGGCAGTTCCCGGACAAGCCCACGAGCAGTACTTC. It codes for CASSQAVPGQAHEQYF. The chain couples TRBV4-3 to TRBJ2-7; a possible D gene is TRBD1 (5 bases). V was trimmed by 3 bases and J by 5 bases, leaving 20 bases between them. There are 16 residues in the CDR3. Looked up from germline, CDR1 is LGHNA and CDR2 is YSLEER.